Only a few counts were recorded for the clone carrying this T cell receptor (beta chain). No antigen is known for it. This sample is part of a study of blood T cells in healthy people across ages. Study findings and constraints: Older age went with lower TCR beta diversity per million T cells, in a roughly linear way.

The authors ran a second PCR of about 7 to 11 cycles using a sample-barcoded 5' primer and a J-beta primer mix. TCRdb reanalysed the 5' RACE reads using MiXCR and keeps one entry per CDR3 protein. The profile shows over 500,000 distinct CDR3 sequences, about 28% of them singletons. These same data were also listed under a study on T cells of mothers and their children.

Sample: blood. The receptor's source is a boy younger than 10 in good health.

The CDR3 nucleotides read TGCGCCAGCAGCCAAGTTTTCGCGTGGGAACAGCCCCAGCATTTT. It yields the protein CASSQVFAWEQPQHF. This chain links TRBV4-1 with TRBJ1-5; D remains unclear. The CDR3 loop spans 15 amino acids. The germline V gene encodes CDR1 MGHRA and CDR2 YSYEKL. Trimming left V 1 base short and J 7 bases short, with 14 bases between.